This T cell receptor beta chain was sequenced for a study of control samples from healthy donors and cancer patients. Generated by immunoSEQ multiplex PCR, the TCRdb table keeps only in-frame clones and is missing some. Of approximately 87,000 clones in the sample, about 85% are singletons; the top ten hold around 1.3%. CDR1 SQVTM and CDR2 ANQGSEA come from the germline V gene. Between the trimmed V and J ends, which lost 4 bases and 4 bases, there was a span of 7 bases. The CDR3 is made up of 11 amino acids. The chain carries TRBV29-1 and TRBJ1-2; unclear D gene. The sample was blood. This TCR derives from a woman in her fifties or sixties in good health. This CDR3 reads CSVGEGYGYTF. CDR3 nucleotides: TGCAGCGTTGGGGAAGGCTATGGCTACACCTTC.